This T cell receptor (beta chain) was sequenced during a study of CD8 T cells in ankylosing spondylitis (TCRdb year 2017). General notes on the study: The study set out to find disease-linked TCR variants by profiling T cell receptor beta repertoires in ankylosing spondylitis patients and healthy donors. The full study cohort comprised some 27 ankylosing spondylitis patients and approximately 100 healthy donors. Peripheral blood samples were taken, and synovial fluid was additionally collected from ankylosing spondylitis patients.

Comment on this clonotype: Its antigen is unknown. No qualities accompany the bases; no much larger clone lies one base away.

General findings and caveats noted by the study authors: Blood from ankylosing spondylitis patients appeared to be characterized by a TCR beta motif made up of several highly homologous amino acid variants. Some TCR beta motif variants had previously been reported in synovial fluid and blood of reactive arthritis patients, which suggested common disease-initiation mechanisms. According to the report, matched synovial fluid samples from ankylosing spondylitis patients were significantly enriched for the disease-linked clones. In peripheral blood, the disease-linked clones were found at relatively low frequencies and had a CD8+ phenotype.

Taken from the germline V gene, the CDR1 and CDR2 loops are SGHVS and FNYEAQ. From the cysteine through the phenylalanine, the CDR3 covers 15 amino acids. The sequence is cut down to CDR3 DNA, 45 bases in frame from base 1. V drops 1 base and J drops 5 bases, leaving 14 bases in between. Sequenced on an Illumina HiSeq 2500. TCR beta libraries were prepared by quantitative 5'-RACE with molecular barcodes. The study's processing was this. A new computational method based on a probabilistic model of VDJ rearrangement was used to identify disease-linked TCR variants. TCRdb itself trimmed the public reads at Q25 with fastp, ran MiXCR and retained productive beta chains. Every CDR3 protein is listed once, alongside the most common genes and DNA of its rows. TCRdb, rather than the study authors, made the V and J calls. Recorded for this sample are hundreds of thousands of distinct CDR3 sequences; roughly an eighth of them occurred a single time. Around 6.8% of the sample comes from the top ten.

Sequences were obtained from blood, either unsorted or a sorted T cell fraction (not recorded which). This receptor was taken from a male donor with ankylosing spondylitis. The V gene is TRBV7-6 and the J gene is TRBJ2-5, with a tentative D call of TRBD1 or TRBD2, each matching 6 bases. The base sequence is TGTGCCAGCAGCTTAGTACTAGCCCAGGGGGAGACCCAGTACTTC. Its amino acids are CASSLVLAQGETQYF.